This T cell receptor (beta chain) was captured in a study of T cell responses to AZD1222 COVID-19 vaccine. General observations from the study: A mostly white British donor set with more females was recruited, and clonal diversity was possibly underestimated. No day 14 peak samples; only post-peak repertoires were characterized.

About this clone itself: Its matching antigen is unknown.

Profiling relied on immunoSEQ multiplex PCR, and the TCRdb table lists in-frame clones only, not all of them. Here the sample spans approximately 180,000 clones, over 75% being singletons. Germline CDR1 reads LNHDA; CDR2 reads SQIVND (reference sequence). This CDR3 is built from 10 residues. V was trimmed by 8 bases and J by 7 bases, leaving 8 bases between them. The sequences come from peripheral blood, collected on day 0 of AZD1222 vaccination. This receptor was obtained from an adult in good health. This chain joins TRBV19 and TRBJ1-1, with D possibly TRBD1 on 6 matching bases. The CDR3 region has the DNA TGTGCCAGTCAAGGGGGTGAAGCTTTCTTT. Protein product: CASQGGEAFF.